This passage covers 15 T cell receptor beta chains from one sample sequenced in a study of regulatory T cells in long-lasting Graves disease. Sample time point: newly diagnosed GD, antithyroid drugs for less than 3 months. PBMC-extracted RNA yielded the TCR library. In building TCR beta libraries, iRepertoire HTBI primers were used together with Arm-PCR of CDR3 regions. TCRdb re-analysed the multiplex PCR reads in MiXCR, keeping a single row per CDR3 protein. The sample records 600,000 to 650,000 distinct CDR3 sequences, under 20% being singletons. This sample was also put to use in a study of T cells in Graves' hyperthyroidism and ophthalmopathy.

This material consisted of peripheral blood mononuclear cells (PBMCs), taken at new diagnosis, from a patient treated with antithyroid drugs. Receptor source: a woman younger than 45 with Graves disease.

This clonotype was observed many times. The chain joins TRBV28 to TRBJ1-2, with D perhaps matching TRBD1 (5 bases). Germline CDR1 and CDR2: MDHEN and SYDVKM. The CDR3 length is 16 residues. The V and J ends lost 6 bases and 7 bases respectively, with 24 bases between them. In DNA, the CDR3 is TGTGCCAGCAGATATAGACGACAGTACTTAACGTCTGGCTACACCTTC. Encoded protein: CASRYRRQYLTSGYTF.

This clonotype has only a few counts. This chain connects TRBV6-9 to TRBJ2-3; D is undetermined. The CDR3 is 13 residues long. V was cut by 3 bases and J by 1 base, with 5 bases left in between. CDR1 is MNHGY and CDR2 is SVAAGI in the germline V gene. The CDR3 DNA reads as TGTGCCAGCAGTTACACCCGCACAGATACGCAGTATTTT. Its protein is CASSYTRTDTQYF.

The V gene is TRBV19, the J gene TRBJ2-1; unclear D gene. Germline assignment: CDR1 LNHDA and CDR2 SQIVND (reference sequence). Between the trimmed V and J ends, which lost 5 bases and 9 bases, there was a span of 17 bases. CDR3 length: 14 residues. The CDR3 nucleotides read TGTGCCAGTAGTCTAAGTAGTGGCTTCAGTGAGCAGTTCTTC. Translation gives CASSLSSGFSEQFF.

This chain joins TRBV5-1 and TRBJ2-7; D unclear. This CDR3 is built from 11 residues. The germline V and J ends were trimmed by 1 base and 11 bases, with 10 bases remaining between them. Germline V gene lookup returns CDR1 SGHRS and CDR2 YFSETQ. DNA for the CDR3: TGCGCCAGCAGCTTGAGCCGTGAGAAGTACTTC. Protein: CASSLSREKYF.

This clonotype was seen ten or more times. This rearrangement joins TRBV28 to TRBJ2-2, with D tentatively TRBD2 (5 bases). Germline V lookup: CDR1 MDHEN, CDR2 SYDVKM. This CDR3 has 15 amino acids. V lost 1 base and J 4 bases, leaving 10 bases between the germline ends. Here the CDR3 DNA reads TGTGCCAGCAGTTTATCCTGGACTTTCACCGGGGAGCTGTTTTTT. It specifies CASSLSWTFTGELFF.

This clonotype was observed a handful of times. The chain uses TRBV7-2 and TRBJ1-5, with a weak D call TRBD1 (5 bases). Trimming took 4 bases from V and 6 from J, leaving 16 bases between them. The CDR3 contains 15 residues. Germline V lookup: CDR1 SGHTA, CDR2 FQGNSA. In nucleotides, the CDR3 is TGTGCCAGCAGCTCTGGCCAGGGAGGGGTTCAGCCCCAGCATTTT. It yields the protein CASSSGQGGVQPQHF.

This clonotype was seen a handful of times. The CDR3 loop reads CASSSVPPGIQYF. Here the CDR3 DNA reads TGTGCCAGTAGTAGTGTGCCACCCGGAATCCAGTACTTC. This chain connects TRBV19 to TRBJ2-5; no reliable D call. V lost 4 bases and J lost 10, with 16 bases in between. Germline V gene data show CDR1 as LNHDA and CDR2 as SQIVND (reference sequence). CDR3 length: 13 residues.

Many counts were recorded for this clonotype. The chain recombines TRBV6-2 or TRBV6-3 with TRBJ1-1; TRBD1 agrees at 8 bases. CDR1 and CDR2 from the germline V gene are MNHEY and SVGEGT. The V gene end was trimmed by 2 bases and the J gene end by 8 bases; junction bases not matched to a gene: 7. CDR3 length: 14 residues. This chain's CDR3 is CASSYLQGAVEAFF. The CDR3 coding sequence is TGTGCCAGCAGTTACCTTCAGGGGGCCGTAGAAGCTTTCTTT.

This clonotype was detected a few times. This chain joins TRBV3-1 and TRBJ1-5; D is unclear. V lost 0 bases and J lost 11, with 8 bases in between. Germline lookup yields CDR1 LGHDT and CDR2 YNNKEL (reference sequence). CDR3 length equals 12 residues. The CDR3 region has the DNA TGTGCCAGCAGCCAAGATGCGTTGACCCAGCATTTT. The encoded protein is CASSQDALTQHF.

In its sample, this clonotype was seen many times. The CDR3 DNA is TGCGCCAGCAGCTCGGGACAGAAAGCCTACGAGCAGTACTTC. Its protein product is CASSSGQKAYEQYF. This chain uses TRBV5-1 with TRBJ2-7, with 7 bases matching TRBD1. There are 14 residues in the CDR3. V lost 3 bases and J lost 2; bases outside the gene matches: 5. The V gene's germline CDR1 is SGHRS and CDR2 YFSETQ.

The chain is built from TRBV20-1 and TRBJ2-1, with 7 bases that match TRBD2. Trimming cost V 5 bases and J 7 bases; bases outside gene matches: 5. The CDR3 is 12 amino acids. Germline V gives CDR1 DFQATT, CDR2 SNEGSKA (reference sequence). CDR3 sequence reads: CSAFSSGNEQFF. CDR3 in DNA: TGCAGTGCTTTTTCTAGCGGTAATGAGCAGTTCTTC.

There are many counts of this clonotype. J is TRBJ2-1 and V is TRBV20-1, with 7 bases lining up with TRBD2. Germline V gene lookup returns CDR1 DFQATT and CDR2 SNEGSKA (reference sequence). J was trimmed by 2 bases and V by 1 base; bases with no gene match: 5. CDR3 length: 15 amino acids. The CDR3 bases are TGCAGTGCTAGAGGGGCGGGAGCAACCTACAATGAGCAGTTCTTC. It yields the protein CSARGAGATYNEQFF.

This clonotype was seen more than once but under ten times. The chain employs TRBV7-9 and TRBJ2-7; 8 bases match TRBD1. Trimming removed 6 bases from V and 3 bases from J; junction bases left unmatched: 7. The CDR3 runs to 14 residues. CDR1 is SEHNR and CDR2 is FQNEAQ in the germline V gene (reference sequence). CDR3 nucleotide sequence: TGTGCCAGCAGGAACGGACAGGGCGTCTACGAGCAGTACTTC. It specifies CASRNGQGVYEQYF.

This clonotype was counted only a few times. The chain couples TRBV7-9 to TRBJ1-2; D perhaps matches TRBD1 (5 bases). The V and J ends lost 5 bases and 8 bases respectively, with 12 bases between them. The CDR3 totals 12 residues. Germline V gene sequence: CDR1 SEHNR, CDR2 FQNEAQ (reference sequence). Here the CDR3 reads CASSDGGSGYTF. The CDR3, as DNA: TGTGCCAGCAGCGACGGGGGGTCGGGCTACACCTTC.

The rearrangement uses TRBV6-2 or TRBV6-3 and TRBJ1-3, with D maybe TRBD1 (6 bases). The CDR3 has 22 amino acids. Looked up from germline, CDR1 is MNHEY and CDR2 is SVGEGT. V dropped 4 bases and J dropped 2 bases, with 33 bases sitting between them. CDR3 coding DNA: TGTGCCAGCAGTTCGCGCCTCGGCAGGGGAGGAAGGAAAAGTGGGCCTGGAAACACCATATATTTT. The encoded protein is CASSSRLGRGGRKSGPGNTIYF.